A selection of T cell receptor beta chains follows, all from one sample in a study of OX40 agonist ivuxolimab in advanced cancers. Clones were read by immunoSEQ multiplex PCR, and TCRdb kept only the in-frame ones, dropping some. In the table there are more than 40,000 clones, over 75% of which are singletons. The material was CD4+ or CD8+ T cells sorted from blood, obtained in a trial of the OX40 agonist ivuxolimab. Receptors were obtained from an adult with an advanced solid tumor such as melanoma, head and neck, liver or kidney cancer. Both conserved end residues are part of each CDR3. Each record gives: V gene, J gene, clone size, D gene, CDR3 protein, CDR3 DNA. The D gene is left open where the match is weak. Size tells how often a clone was seen (once, few, many) or the class of an expanded clone, and some rows leave it out.

TRBV4-1	TRBJ1-4	NA	NA	CASSQDSSRGAEKLFF	TGCGCCAGCAGCCAAGATTCGTCCCGGGGAGCTGAAAAACTGTTTTTT
TRBV6-5	TRBJ1-2	NA	NA	CASSVTALVNGYTF	TGTGCCAGCAGTGTTACAGCTTTAGTGAATGGCTACACCTTC
TRBV10-3	TRBJ2-1	NA	NA	CAISGELEQFF	TGTGCCATCAGTGGGGAACTTGAGCAGTTCTTC
TRBV7-6	TRBJ1-4	NA	NA	CASSLEGVTTGLDEKLFF	TGTGCCAGCAGCTTAGAGGGGGTAACGACAGGACTTGATGAAAAACTGTTTTTT
TRBV30	TRBJ2-3	NA	TRBD2	CAWRVGLAGGYQYF	TGTGCCTGGAGGGTTGGGCTAGCGGGGGGATATCAGTATTTT
TRBV7-2	TRBJ1-1	NA	NA	CASSYKGNTEAFF	TGTGCCAGCAGCTATAAGGGGAACACTGAAGCTTTCTTT
TRBV6-1	TRBJ2-5	NA	NA	CASGESETQYF	TGTGCCAGCGGGGAGTCAGAGACCCAGTACTTC
TRBV9	TRBJ1-2	NA	NA	CASSVGPEGYGYTF	TGTGCCAGCAGCGTAGGCCCAGAAGGATATGGCTACACCTTC
TRBV7-2	TRBJ1-1	NA	NA	CASSSLMTTRTEAFF	TGTGCCAGCAGCTCTCTCATGACAACCAGGACTGAAGCTTTCTTT
TRBV23-1	TRBJ2-7	NA	NA	CASSQPTAGPYEQYF	TGCGCCAGCAGTCAACCGACAGCGGGTCCCTACGAGCAGTACTTC
TRBV5-1	TRBJ2-3	NA	TRBD2	CASSLTGRGFTDTQYF	TGCGCCAGCAGCTTGACTGGGCGGGGGTTCACAGATACGCAGTATTTT
TRBV27	TRBJ2-5	NA	TRBD1	CASSSGTGGVETQYF	TGTGCCAGCAGTTCCGGGACAGGAGGGGTTGAGACCCAGTACTTC
TRBV5-7	TRBJ2-5	NA	NA	CASSSPDGLQETQYF	TGTGCCAGCAGCTCCCCGGACGGACTACAAGAGACCCAGTACTTC
TRBV27	TRBJ1-1	NA	NA	CASSLYGGQPGAFF	TGTGCCAGCAGTTTATATGGTGGACAGCCGGGGGCTTTCTTT
TRBV5-5	TRBJ2-3	NA	TRBD2	CASSLEAGGGDTQYF	TGTGCCAGCAGCTTGGAAGCGGGGGGAGGAGATACGCAGTATTTT
TRBV7-3	TRBJ1-1	NA	TRBD1	CASNHPCGRGDTEAFF	TGTGCCAGCAACCATCCTTGCGGCAGGGGGGACACTGAAGCTTTCTTT
TRBV4-2	TRBJ2-7	NA	TRBD2	CASSQMPIAGGSSYEQYF	TGTGCCAGCAGCCAAATGCCCATAGCGGGGGGCAGTTCCTACGAGCAGTACTTC
TRBV7-3	TRBJ2-7	NA	NA	CASSSSGAPYEQYF	TGTGCCAGCAGCTCCTCAGGGGCCCCCTACGAGCAGTACTTC
TRBV10-1	TRBJ1-5	NA	TRBD1	CASSLIGQVVQPQHF	TGCGCCAGCAGTCTAATAGGACAGGTAGTCCAGCCCCAGCATTTT
TRBV7-8	TRBJ1-6	NA	TRBD1	CASSLVRGRDSPLHF	TGTGCCAGCAGCTTAGTTAGGGGGCGGGATTCACCCCTCCACTTT
TRBV7-3	TRBJ1-2	NA	NA	CASSLTPGGGTWSYTF	TGTGCCAGCAGCTTAACTCCCGGAGGGGGGACCTGGAGCTACACCTTC
TRBV2	TRBJ1-4	few	NA	CASRNEKLFF	TGTGCCAGCAGAAATGAAAAACTGTTTTTT
TRBV28	TRBJ1-2	NA	NA	CASSFTRGGGYTF	TGTGCCAGCAGTTTTACCCGGGGGGGAGGCTACACCTTC
TRBV6-5	TRBJ2-7	NA	NA	CASSREDGTYEQYF	TGTGCCAGCAGTAGGGAGGACGGGACCTACGAGCAGTACTTC
TRBV5-4	TRBJ2-6	NA	TRBD1	CASSLDGQGVAGANVLTF	TGTGCCAGCAGCTTGGATGGACAGGGTGTAGCTGGGGCCAACGTCCTGACTTTC
TRBV5-1	TRBJ2-1	NA	TRBD2	CASSLELAGGSSYNEQFF	TGCGCCAGCAGCCTCGAACTAGCGGGGGGGAGTTCCTACAATGAGCAGTTCTTC
TRBV12-5	TRBJ2-1	few	TRBD2	CASGLVLAGGPSVEQFF	TGTGCTAGTGGTTTGGTACTAGCGGGGGGGCCGTCAGTGGAGCAGTTCTTC
TRBV9	TRBJ2-3	NA	NA	CASSVEWGGPTDTQYF	TGTGCCAGCAGCGTAGAGTGGGGGGGCCCCACAGATACGCAGTATTTT
TRBV5-4	TRBJ2-2	once	NA	CASSPGEDTGELFF	TGTGCCAGCAGCCCAGGGGAGGACACCGGGGAGCTGTTTTTT
TRBV7-8	TRBJ1-1	NA	TRBD1	CASSPDRGLVDLTEAFF	TGTGCCAGCAGCCCAGACAGGGGGTTGGTTGATCTCACTGAAGCTTTCTTT
TRBV30	TRBJ2-1	medium-sized	TRBD2	CAWSISGGASNEQFF	TGTGCCTGGAGCATAAGCGGGGGGGCTAGCAATGAGCAGTTCTTC
TRBV14	TRBJ2-3	NA	NA	CASSQDFLPGNTQYF	TGTGCCAGCAGCCAAGATTTTTTACCGGGAAATACGCAGTATTTT
TRBV6-6	TRBJ1-5	NA	NA	CASSPGGGNQPQHF	TGTGCCAGCAGTCCCGGAGGGGGCAATCAGCCCCAGCATTTT
TRBV27	TRBJ1-1	NA	NA	CASSLQWGTEAFF	TGTGCCAGCAGTTTGCAGTGGGGGACTGAAGCTTTCTTT
TRBV6-1	TRBJ2-5	NA	TRBD2	CASRGAGPETQYF	TGTGCCAGCAGAGGAGCGGGGCCAGAGACCCAGTACTTC
TRBV5-6	TRBJ1-5	NA	NA	CASSFGQGDQPQHF	TGTGCCAGCAGCTTTGGCCAGGGCGACCAGCCCCAGCATTTT
TRBV10-1	TRBJ2-2	NA	TRBD1	CASSGQGVTGELFF	TGCGCCAGCAGTGGACAGGGGGTAACCGGGGAGCTGTTTTTT
TRBV6-1	TRBJ2-3	NA	NA	CASSADGSDTDTQYF	TGTGCCAGCAGTGCGGACGGAAGCGACACAGATACGCAGTATTTT